This TCR beta chain emerged from a study of cytomegalovirus exposure and HLA in healthy donors. 13 Jbeta primers and 60 Vbeta primers were used for the PCR. The assay was immunoSEQ multiplex PCR, and TCRdb's table has in-frame clones only and misses some. The sample carries more than 70,000 clones, around three quarters recorded once. The sequence was obtained from a woman aged 50 to 65 in good health and CMV-seropositive. The sequenced sample was PBMCs.

CDR3 protein: CAWSAGLQTQYF. The CDR3, as DNA: TGTGCCTGGAGTGCCGGTTTGCAGACCCAGTACTTC. The rearrangement uses TRBV30 and TRBJ2-5; D is unclear. The germline V and J ends were trimmed by 1 base and 6 bases, with 9 bases remaining between them. The CDR3 extends over 12 amino acids. From germline, CDR1 is GTSNPN and CDR2 SVGIG (reference sequence). Full variable domain (rest looked up from reference TRBV30 and TRBJ2-5): SQTIHQWPATLVQPVGSPLSLECTVEGTSNPNLYWYRQAAGRGLQLLFYSVGIGQISSEVPQNLSASRPQDRQFILSSKKLLLSDSGFYLCAWSAGLQTQYFGPGTRLLVL.